The clone carrying this TCR beta chain has just a few counts. This record comes from a study of T cells of healthy individuals. One entry per CDR3 protein results from TCRdb running MiXCR on the 5' RACE reads. The table records tens of thousands of distinct CDR3 sequences, 15% to 20% of them present only once. The CDR3 has 16 residues. Germline-derived CDR1 and CDR2 are DFQATT and SNEGSKA (reference sequence). Trimming cost V 0 bases and J 4 bases; bases outside gene matches: 10. The genes are TRBV20-1 and TRBJ1-2; 8 positions match TRBD1. The receptor's source is a human donor in good health. This CDR3 reads CSARDGRTGSSYGYTF. CDR3 DNA sequence: TGCAGTGCTAGAGATGGCCGGACAGGGAGTAGCTATGGCTACACCTTC.